These 8 T cell receptor beta chains originate from one sample sequenced in a study of blood T cell repertoires in COVID-19. Repertoires were generated with immunoSEQ multiplex PCR, while TCRdb's copy carries only in-frame clones and drops some. The data hold over 350,000 clones, with more than 85% observed a single time. Specimen: peripheral blood. The receptor source for this set is a woman aged 30 to 39 with acute or convalescent COVID-19.

The gene calls are TRBV6-6 and TRBJ2-2; D possibly corresponds to TRBD2 (5 bases). Deletions cut 2 bases from V and 8 bases from J, with 15 bases between. The CDR3 is 15 amino acids. The germline gives CDR1 MNHNY, CDR2 SVGAGI (reference sequence). CDR3 protein: CASSYQSDERGELFF. CDR3 DNA: TGTGCCAGCAGTTACCAAAGCGATGAGCGGGGGGAGCTGTTTTTT.

The V call is TRBV19, the J call TRBJ2-5; TRBD2 matches 11 bases. The CDR3 spans 16 residues. The germline gives CDR1 LNHDA, CDR2 SQIVND (reference sequence). With V trimmed by 5 bases and J by 1 base, 6 bases remained unmatched. The CDR3, as DNA: TGTGCCAGTAGTCAAACTAGCGGGGGCCTCCAAGAGACCCAGTACTTC. It yields the protein CASSQTSGGLQETQYF.

V usage is TRBV28 and J usage is TRBJ2-3; TRBD2 matches 7 bases. Germline V lookup: CDR1 MDHEN, CDR2 SYDVKM. This CDR3 comprises 15 residues. V was pared by 4 bases and J by 4 bases, with 8 bases of the junction left unmatched. The CDR3 DNA reads TGTGCCAGCAGTTATCGGGGGAGCGGGGCAGATACGCAGTATTTT. Translating it yields CASSYRGSGADTQYF.

The chain recombines TRBV12-5 with TRBJ2-1; TRBD1 agrees at 7 bases. Trimming cost V 4 bases and J 2 bases; bases outside gene matches: 11. Germline loops: CDR1 LGHNT, CDR2 FRNRAP. This CDR3 is built from 17 residues. In DNA, the CDR3 is TGTGCTAGTGGTTCCCATACCAGGGGGATGACCTACAATGAGCAGTTCTTC. It specifies CASGSHTRGMTYNEQFF.

This rearrangement joins TRBV2 to TRBJ1-6, with D possibly being TRBD1 (5 bases). Germline CDR1 is SNHLY and CDR2 is FYNNEI. CDR3 length equals 13 residues. The ends were cut back, 8 bases at V and 9 bases at J, with 14 bases in the middle. The CDR3: CASLREESSPLHF. CDR3 nucleotide sequence: TGTGCCAGCCTCAGGGAGGAGAGTTCACCCCTCCACTTT.

In its sample, this clone was seen once. This chain links TRBV6-1 with TRBJ1-2, with D tentatively TRBD1 (6 bases). V was shortened by 3 bases and J by 3 bases, with 17 bases between the two germline ends. The CDR3 length is 16 residues. Germline CDR1 is MNHNS and CDR2 is SASEGT. The DNA for the CDR3 is TGTGCCAGCAGTGAGCACCCTGGGGGGGCCGACTATGGCTACACCTTC. The encoded protein is CASSEHPGGADYGYTF.

V is TRBV5-6 and J is TRBJ2-2, with 7 positions matching TRBD2. Trimming cost V 1 base and J 5 bases; bases outside gene matches: 11. The CDR3 loop spans 17 amino acids. Per germline, CDR1 SGHDT and CDR2 YYEEEE. CDR3 residues: CASSLYSLAVLTGELFF. In DNA form, the CDR3 reads TGTGCCAGCAGCTTGTATAGTCTAGCGGTGCTTACCGGGGAGCTGTTTTTT.

The J gene is TRBJ2-2, the V gene TRBV5-1; D is possibly TRBD2 (5 bases). Germline CDR1 reads SGHRS; CDR2 reads YFSETQ. Between the trimmed V and J ends, which lost 0 bases and 4 bases, there was a span of 13 bases. This CDR3 comprises 16 residues. CDR3 protein: CASSLVPGIGTGELFF. The CDR3 DNA reads as TGCGCCAGCAGCTTGGTTCCGGGGATTGGCACCGGGGAGCTGTTTTTT.